This TCR beta chain was found in a study of blood T cell repertoires in COVID-19. The method was immunoSEQ multiplex PCR; TCRdb's version includes in-frame clones alone and lacks a portion of them. The sample contains 150,000 to 200,000 clones, approximately 80% of which appear only once. Sequenced input: peripheral blood. The clonotype comes from a human donor in a cohort sampled during active COVID-19.

The CDR3 spells CASSYEFRQPQHF. The CDR3 DNA is TGTGCCAGCAGTTACGAGTTCCGTCAGCCCCAGCATTTT. V usage is TRBV6-2 or TRBV6-3 and J usage is TRBJ1-5; no clear D. Germline loops: CDR1 MNHEY, CDR2 SVGEGT. Trimming took 2 bases from V and 6 from J, leaving 8 bases between them. This CDR3 has 13 residues.